Listed below are T cell receptor beta chains from one sample, sequenced in a study of blood T cell repertoires in COVID-19. Assay: immunoSEQ multiplex PCR; the TCRdb copy retains only in-frame clones and omits some. The data show some 240,000 clones, 75% to 90% seen once. Sequencing was done on a sample of peripheral blood. The receptors originated from a woman aged 55-75 years with active or convalescent COVID-19. CDR3s include the opening cysteine and the closing phenylalanine or tryptophan. Some rows have no size entry. The others give once, few or many, or a class for an expanded clone.

V gene | clone size | CDR3 length | CDR3 protein
TRBV15 | few | 15 | CATSRDGGGTQPQHF
TRBV2 | NA | 15 | CASSAGQPGIYEQYF
TRBV19 | NA | 14 | CASSIGTGDEKLFF
TRBV9 | NA | 20 | CASSAPGQGALRHTNTEAFF
TRBV3-1/TRBV3-2 | NA | 14 | CASSQEVGAYGYTF
TRBV6-4 | NA | 14 | CASSDLAGGNEQFF
TRBV5-5 | NA | 14 | CASSREGTNAEAFF
TRBV7-9 | NA | 18 | CASSLAYRGQGGGNTIYF
TRBV4-2 | many | 14 | CASAAGGGAGEQYF
TRBV30 | NA | 15 | CAWSLTGTGFGGYTF
TRBV7-2 | NA | 15 | CASSHGWVRNTEAFF
TRBV30 | once | 14 | CAWSVRGAGNTIYF
TRBV6-6 | NA | 15 | CASQEGASSGNTIYF
TRBV5-1 | NA | 12 | CASSGQGVEAFF
TRBV1 | NA | 17 | CTSKRYRDANSNQPQHF
TRBV7-3 | NA | 16 | CASSLGGVQGNYGYTF
TRBV18 | NA | 19 | CASSPNAGGRVYSNQPQHF
TRBV28 | NA | 13 | CASSYAGTDTQYF
TRBV5-4 | few | 15 | CASSLGPGVYDGYTF
TRBV6-6 | NA | 14 | CATPADRGNYGYTF
TRBV18 | NA | 15 | CASSRNTGIDYGYTF
TRBV7-2 | NA | 17 | CASSLRYRVEAGNTIYF
TRBV7-2 | NA | 15 | CASSADRGFENEQFF
TRBV3-1/TRBV3-2 | NA | 15 | CASSQVPGRAYEQYF
TRBV4-3 | NA | 17 | CASSQEAGGAGTYGYTF
TRBV11-3 | NA | 14 | CASSLTRGTGELFF
TRBV5-5 | NA | 16 | CASSPLRGGPYNEQFF
TRBV3-1/TRBV3-2 | NA | 17 | CASSPNTRDSGHSPLHF
TRBV15 | NA | 16 | CATSRPDRGPQETQYF
TRBV19 | NA | 13 | CASSITGAGELFF
TRBV11-2 | NA | 15 | CASSLSQGGHYGYTF
TRBV2 | NA | 19 | CASSEAGLVRWSHRNEQFF
TRBV5-1 | NA | 14 | CASSAGQSTDTQYF
TRBV18 | NA | 13 | CASSPGGQDGYTF
TRBV13 | once | 15 | CASSLVSEGTDTQYF
TRBV14 | NA | 14 | CASSPEGASYGYTF
TRBV6-6 | NA | 15 | CASSDDTIYNSPLHF
TRBV4-1 | NA | 16 | CASSPEGQSRKETQYF
TRBV5-4 | once | 15 | CASSNAGTSQETQYF
TRBV27 | NA | 19 | CASSLSIFSSGVSYNEQFF
TRBV4-1 | NA | 13 | CASSLTGGETQYF
TRBV7-6 | NA | 17 | CASIHPELAGGAYEQYF
TRBV2 | NA | 12 | CASSGANYGYTF
TRBV6-5 | NA | 14 | CASHLRQGTGELFF
TRBV9 | NA | 16 | CASSVLSTSGVNEQFF
TRBV11-3 | NA | 14 | CASSQDRLAYEQYF
TRBV4-1 | NA | 21 | CASSQALGLAGGFMRGTVQYF
TRBV19 | NA | 15 | CASTDRGREHQPQHF
TRBV24-1 | NA | 13 | CATSADRNQPQHF
TRBV27 | few | 17 | CASSLKGGPSFYYEQYF
TRBV15 | NA | 13 | CATSRVSSSPLHF
TRBV18 | once | 16 | CASSPTGGGSGNEQFF
TRBV30 | few | 15 | CAWRSQGLSTDTQYF
TRBV10-3 | NA | 11 | CAISEQETQYF
TRBV18 | NA | 18 | CASSSGLAGGGSTDTQYF